The subject of this entry is one TCR beta chain. Its antigen is unknown. These data come from a study of cytomegalovirus exposure and HLA in healthy donors. Study-wide findings and caveats: With high specificity and sensitivity, the classifier reportedly diagnosed cytomegalovirus status.

The CDR3 is 13 residues long. Trimming removed 6 bases from V and 6 bases from J, with 14 bases in between. The germline gives CDR1 MDHEN, CDR2 SYDVKM. Sequenced by immunoSEQ multiplex PCR; TCRdb stores in-frame clones only, minus some. This table has approximately 260,000 clones, approximately 86% appearing once. V and J are TRBV28 and TRBJ1-1; D is perhaps TRBD1 (5 bases). Material for sequencing was PBMCs. This TCR was recovered from a woman aged 25 to 39 in good health and CMV-seropositive. This CDR3 is CASRDQGFAEAFF. As DNA, the CDR3 is TGTGCCAGCAGGGATCAGGGATTCGCTGAAGCTTTCTTT.